This entry features one TCR beta chain sequence. The sample contains more than one DNA sequence encoding this CDR3. The table came from immunoSEQ multiplex PCR; TCRdb's copy has only in-frame clones and leaves some out. The data hold under 200,000 clones, with 84% observed a single time. The sample belongs to a study of blood T cell repertoires in COVID-19. The germline CDR1 and CDR2 sequences are SGHNT and YYREEE (reference sequence). The V gene end was trimmed by 4 bases and the J gene end by 3 bases; junction bases not matched to a gene: 7. The CDR3 sequence is 15 residues long. The clonotype was recovered from a man in his forties who had recovered from COVID-19. The J gene is TRBJ2-3, the V gene TRBV5-4; 8 nucleotides align to TRBD2. Sequences were obtained from peripheral blood. CDR3 coding DNA: TGTGCCAGCAGCCCCTCGGGGGGGTCAACAGATACGCAGTATTTT. It codes for CASSPSGGSTDTQYF.